The 10 T cell receptor beta chains below all came from one sample that was sequenced in a study of T-cell reconstitution after alpha-beta-depleted transplantation in children. Unique molecular identifiers were built into the TCRbeta library. MiXCR was run by TCRdb on the PCR reads, yielding one entry per CDR3 protein. The table includes over 150,000 distinct CDR3 sequences, approximately 7% detected once. Sequencing used PBMCs, obtained before TCRalphabeta/CD19-depleted stem cell transplant. The receptors come from a boy aged 2-9 years with acute lymphoblastic leukemia, due to receive a stem cell transplant.

This clonotype was counted a few times. V usage is TRBV29-1 and J usage is TRBJ2-1; 16 bases line up with TRBD2. J lost 7 bases, V lost 6 bases, and 9 bases had no gene match. The length of the CDR3 is 16 residues. Germline V gene sequence: CDR1 SQVTM, CDR2 ANQGSEA. The CDR3 protein is CSVAGTSGRAANEQFF. CDR3 in DNA: TGCAGCGTCGCTGGGACTAGCGGGAGGGCCGCTAATGAGCAGTTCTTC.

This clonotype was observed once. With a much larger clone just one base away, this may be a read error. This CDR3 is missing its conserved last phenylalanine or tryptophan, likely due to a read error. The chain couples TRBV20-1 to TRBJ1-1; D gene unclear. V lost 1 base and J 3 bases, leaving 18 bases between the germline ends. CDR1 DFQATT and CDR2 SNEGSKA come from the germline V gene (reference sequence). The CDR3 runs to 16 residues. The CDR3 loop reads CSARGRDRATYTEAFY. The CDR3 DNA sequence: TGCAGTGCTAGAGGGAGGGATAGGGCGACGTACACTGAAGCTTTCTAT.

This clonotype has a count of ten or more. The rearrangement uses TRBV20-1 and TRBJ2-7; the match to TRBD2 covers 7 bases. The junction had 10 bases not matched to a gene; V was cut back by 8 bases and J by 3 bases. The CDR3 sequence is 13 residues long. The germline V gene encodes CDR1 DFQATT and CDR2 SNEGSKA (reference sequence). CDR3 in amino acids: CSQTGTTDYEQYF. In nucleotides, the CDR3 is TGCAGTCAAACCGGGACTACCGACTACGAGCAGTACTTC.

This clonotype came up many times. For the CDR3, the DNA is TGTGCCAGCAGCATCCAGGGCGCAGGCACTGAAGCTTTCTTT. Amino acids: CASSIQGAGTEAFF. V and J are TRBV7-2 and TRBJ1-1; tentatively, D is TRBD1 (5 bases). V was clipped by 5 bases and J by 4 bases, with 14 bases between them. The length of the CDR3 is 14 residues. CDR1 and CDR2 from the germline V gene are SGHTA and FQGNSA.

In this sample, this clonotype turned up many times. The junction differs from germline at one of its ends, possibly a read error. This chain joins TRBV6-2 or TRBV6-3 and TRBJ1-1; D not certain. This CDR3 has 14 residues. Germline V CDR1 and CDR2: MNHEY, SVGEGT. CDR3 protein: CASSYNSPAAEAFF. The DNA of the CDR3 is TGTGCCAGCAGTTACAACAGTCCCGCGGCTGAGGCTTTCTTT.

This clonotype has at least ten counts. V gene TRBV3-1 combines with J gene TRBJ1-6; no firm D call. This CDR3 has 17 residues. Trimming stripped 2 bases from V and 1 base from J, with 12 bases between. The germline V gene encodes CDR1 LGHDT and CDR2 YNNKEL (reference sequence). CDR3 region: CASSQRGKRSYNSPLHF. The CDR3 DNA follows: TGTGCCAGCAGCCAACGGGGAAAGAGATCCTATAATTCACCCCTCCACTTT.

This clonotype has at least ten counts. This sequence joins TRBV13 and TRBJ2-1; unclear D gene. The germline gives CDR1 PRHDT, CDR2 FYEKMQ (reference sequence). V gave up 1 base and J gave up 7 bases, with 8 bases separating them. The CDR3 is made up of 13 amino acids. CDR3: CASSLEEDNEQFF. In DNA, the CDR3 is TGTGCCAGCAGCTTAGAAGAGGATAATGAGCAGTTCTTC.

The rearrangement links TRBV30 to TRBJ2-7, with D unresolved. CDR1 is GTSNPN, CDR2 SVGIG, per germline (reference sequence). Trimming pared 0 bases from V and 0 bases from J, leaving 9 bases between. This CDR3 contains 14 residues. The CDR3 region is CAWSVGGHSYEQYF. The CDR3 DNA reads TGTGCCTGGAGTGTAGGTGGGCACTCCTACGAGCAGTACTTC.

The J gene is TRBJ2-2, the V gene TRBV12-3 or TRBV12-4; the match to TRBD2 covers 7 bases. The J segment lost 5 bases and the V segment lost 5 bases, leaving 14 bases of the junction unmatched. CDR3 length: 17 residues. DNA for the CDR3: TGTGCCAGCAGTGGGGGGGGGGACTCACGCGGAACCGGGGAGCTGTTTTTT. Amino acid sequence: CASSGGGDSRGTGELFF.

The gene calls are TRBV6-2 or TRBV6-3 and TRBJ2-5, with D maybe TRBD2 (5 bases). Germline CDR1 and CDR2: MNHEY and SVGEGT. The V end lost 8 bases, the J end lost 4 bases, and 26 bases lay between the germline ends. The CDR3 runs to 17 residues. The CDR3 here is CASAPGTGIHPGETQYF. The CDR3 coding sequence is TGTGCCAGCGCTCCGGGAACCGGGATCCACCCAGGAGAGACCCAGTACTTC.